The source of this T cell receptor (beta chain) is a study of blood T cell repertoires in COVID-19. Across the study: From the United States, Italy and Spain came samples of acute and convalescent COVID-19. Sample material is recorded as cDNA or gDNA derived from T cells, B-cell-depleted T cells, or PBMCs.

CDR3 length: 14 amino acids. With V trimmed by 3 bases and J by 3 bases, 1 base remained unmatched. The germline CDR1 and CDR2 sequences are LNHDA and SQIVND (reference sequence). Original data processing: Estimation of nucleated cell counts relied on the amplification of reference gene primers. Assay used: immunoSEQ multiplex PCR; TCRdb lists only in-frame clones, some missing. V and J calls and clone size follow that table, whereas D and trimming were derived from the DNA. The sample yields roughly 80,000 clones, more than 85% seen once. Sequenced input: peripheral blood. The clonotype originates from a man in his 60s with acute or convalescent COVID-19. The V call is TRBV19, the J call TRBJ2-3, with 9 positions matching TRBD2. For the CDR3, the DNA is TGTGCCAGTAGTATTAGCGGGAGAACAGATACGCAGTATTTT. Amino acid sequence: CASSISGRTDTQYF.